This T cell receptor (beta chain) was captured in a study of CXCR3-negative and CXCR3-positive naive CD8 T cells. Through 5' RACE with UMI labels, the TRB cDNA libraries were prepared. TCRdb re-called the 5' RACE reads and shows each CDR3 protein once, DNA omitted. The sample includes more than 40,000 distinct CDR3 sequences. CD45RO-CCR7+CD27+CD95- characterized naive CD8+ T cells. This CDR3 is 15 amino acids long. This chain links TRBV12-3 or TRBV12-4 with TRBJ2-7; absent DNA, TCRdb's TRBD1 call cannot be checked. The origin of this receptor is a human donor in good health. Some clones in this sample may be carry-over from other donors' samples. The sample comprised naive CXCR3- CD8+ T cells from blood. Stated subset: CD45RO-CCR7+CD27+CD95- naive CD8+ T cells lacking CXCR3 (TNR3-). CDR3: CASSFRQQSSYEQYF.